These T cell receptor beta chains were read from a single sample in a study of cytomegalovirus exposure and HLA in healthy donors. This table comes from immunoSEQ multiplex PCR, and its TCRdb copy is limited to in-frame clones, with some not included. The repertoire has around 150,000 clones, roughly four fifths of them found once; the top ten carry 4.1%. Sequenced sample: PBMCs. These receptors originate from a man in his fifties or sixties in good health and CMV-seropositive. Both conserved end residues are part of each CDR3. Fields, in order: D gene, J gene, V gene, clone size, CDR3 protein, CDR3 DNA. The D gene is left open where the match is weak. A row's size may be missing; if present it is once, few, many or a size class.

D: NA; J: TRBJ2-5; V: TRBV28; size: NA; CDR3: CASSLYLGGFGQETQYF; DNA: TGTGCCAGCAGTTTATATTTGGGGGGTTTCGGGCAAGAGACCCAGTACTTC
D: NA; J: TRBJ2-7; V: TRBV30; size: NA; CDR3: CAWSVIDRSSYEQYF; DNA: TGTGCCTGGAGTGTAATCGACAGGAGCTCCTACGAGCAGTACTTC
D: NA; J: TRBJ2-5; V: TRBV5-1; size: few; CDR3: CASSLYPQGTQETQYF; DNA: TGCGCCAGCAGCTTGTACCCCCAGGGCACCCAAGAGACCCAGTACTTC
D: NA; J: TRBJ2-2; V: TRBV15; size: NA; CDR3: CATSRDRHLINTGELFF; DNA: TGTGCCACCAGCAGAGACCGACACCTTATTAACACCGGGGAGCTGTTTTTT
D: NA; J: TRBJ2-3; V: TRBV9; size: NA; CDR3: CASSVGGGPGTQYF; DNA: TGTGCCAGCAGCGTAGGGGGGGGGCCTGGAACGCAGTATTTT
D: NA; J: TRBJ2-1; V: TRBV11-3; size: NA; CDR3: CASSLAVYNEQFF; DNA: TGTGCCAGCAGCTTAGCAGTCTACAATGAGCAGTTCTTC
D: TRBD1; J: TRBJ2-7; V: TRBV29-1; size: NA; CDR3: CSVKGQGASYEQYF; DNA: TGCAGCGTTAAAGGACAGGGGGCCTCCTACGAGCAGTACTTC
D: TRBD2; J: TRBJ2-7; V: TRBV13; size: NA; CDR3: CASSATGTSVYEQYF; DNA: TGTGCCAGCAGCGCCACCGGGACTAGCGTTTACGAGCAGTACTTC
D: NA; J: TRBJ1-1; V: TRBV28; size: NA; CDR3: CASNPPQRNTEAFF; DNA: TGTGCCAGCAACCCCCCACAACGAAACACTGAAGCTTTCTTT
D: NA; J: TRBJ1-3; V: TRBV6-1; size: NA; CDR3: CASSEEYYMSGNTIYF; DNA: TGTGCCAGCAGTGAAGAATACTACATGTCTGGAAACACCATATATTTT
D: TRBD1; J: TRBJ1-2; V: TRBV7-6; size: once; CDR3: CASSPGTGITVRGYTF; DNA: TGTGCCAGCAGCCCGGGGACAGGGATCACGGTACGGGGCTACACCTTC
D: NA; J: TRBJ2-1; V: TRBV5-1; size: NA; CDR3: CASSSLGLGGGDEQFF; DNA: TGCGCCAGCAGCTCCCTCGGACTAGGGGGGGGCGATGAGCAGTTCTTC
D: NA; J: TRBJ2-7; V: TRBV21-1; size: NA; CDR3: CASSLRGEDREGSYEQYF; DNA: TGTGCCAGCAGCCTCCGAGGGGAGGACAGGGAAGGATCCTACGAGCAGTACTTC
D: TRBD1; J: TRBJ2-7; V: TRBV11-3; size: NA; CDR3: CASSSRDRGYEQYF; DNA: TGTGCCAGCAGCTCCCGGGACAGGGGCTACGAGCAGTACTTC
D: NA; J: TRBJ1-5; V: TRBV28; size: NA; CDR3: CASSPPRAGAYQPQHF; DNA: TGTGCCAGCAGTCCCCCTCGAGCGGGGGCTTATCAGCCCCAGCATTTT
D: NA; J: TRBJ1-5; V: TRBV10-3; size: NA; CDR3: CAISESQVGVNQPQHF; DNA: TGTGCCATCAGTGAGTCCCAGGTAGGGGTCAATCAGCCCCAGCATTTT
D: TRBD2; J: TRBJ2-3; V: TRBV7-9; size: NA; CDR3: CASSLGTSGGATDTQYF; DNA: TGTGCCAGCAGCTTAGGGACTAGCGGGGGGGCCACAGATACGCAGTATTTT
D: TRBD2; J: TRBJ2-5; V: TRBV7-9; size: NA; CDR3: CASSLRERGGETQYF; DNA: TGTGCCAGCAGCTTACGTGAGCGGGGGGGGGAGACCCAGTACTTC
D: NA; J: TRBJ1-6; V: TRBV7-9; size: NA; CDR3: CASSPQADNSPLHF; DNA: TGTGCCAGCAGCCCCCAGGCAGATAATTCACCCCTCCACTTT
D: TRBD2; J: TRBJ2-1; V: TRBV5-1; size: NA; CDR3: CASSLTLAGDTYNEQFF; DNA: TGCGCCAGCAGCTTGACCCTAGCGGGAGACACCTACAATGAGCAGTTCTTC
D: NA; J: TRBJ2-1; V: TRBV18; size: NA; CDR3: CASSRGHPYNEQFF; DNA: TGTGCCAGCTCACGCGGCCACCCCTACAATGAGCAGTTCTTC
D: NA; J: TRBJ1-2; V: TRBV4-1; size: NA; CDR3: CASSQDSLANYGYTF; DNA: TGCGCCAGCAGCCAAGATTCCCTAGCTAACTATGGCTACACCTTC
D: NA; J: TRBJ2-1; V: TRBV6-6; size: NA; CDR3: CASTRGAPSYNEQFF; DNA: TGTGCCAGCACCCGCGGAGCGCCTTCCTACAATGAGCAGTTCTTC
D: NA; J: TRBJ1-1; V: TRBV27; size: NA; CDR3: CASSPRGVNTEAFF; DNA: TGTGCCAGCAGTCCCCGGGGGGTAAACACTGAAGCTTTCTTT
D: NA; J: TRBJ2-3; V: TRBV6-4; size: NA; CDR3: CASAGTHTDTQYF; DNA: TGTGCCAGCGCCGGGACACACACAGATACGCAGTATTTT
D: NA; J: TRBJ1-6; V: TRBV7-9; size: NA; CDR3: CASSFGQNNSPLHF; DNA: TGTGCCAGCAGCTTTGGCCAAAATAATTCACCCCTCCACTTT
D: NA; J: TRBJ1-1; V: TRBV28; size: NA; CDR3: CEVSGNTEAFF; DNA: TGTGAGGTCTCGGGGAACACTGAAGCTTTCTTT
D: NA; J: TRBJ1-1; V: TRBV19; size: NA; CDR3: CASSRGNNRVDTEAFF; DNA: TGTGCCAGTAGTAGGGGGAATAACAGGGTGGACACTGAAGCTTTCTTT
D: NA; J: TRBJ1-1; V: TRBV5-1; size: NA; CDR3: CASSWGGANTEAFF; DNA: TGCGCCAGCAGCTGGGGGGGTGCGAACACTGAAGCTTTCTTT
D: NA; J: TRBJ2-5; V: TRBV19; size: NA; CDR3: CASSMRQSRARETQYF; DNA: TGTGCCAGTAGTATGCGTCAATCGAGGGCCCGGGAGACCCAGTACTTC
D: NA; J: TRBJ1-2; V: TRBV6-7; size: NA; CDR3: CASSYMSQGSSNYGYTF; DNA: TGTGCCAGCAGTTACATGTCTCAGGGTAGTTCTAACTATGGCTACACCTTC
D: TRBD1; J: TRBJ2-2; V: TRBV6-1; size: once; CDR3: CASNSQGVGTGELFF; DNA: TGTGCCAGCAATTCGCAGGGGGTCGGTACCGGGGAGCTGTTTTTT
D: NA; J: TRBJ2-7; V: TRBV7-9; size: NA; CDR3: CASSYFQGPYEQYF; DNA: TGTGCCAGCAGCTACTTCCAGGGCCCCTACGAGCAGTACTTC
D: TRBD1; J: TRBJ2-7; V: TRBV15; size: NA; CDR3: CATSTPATTGVEQYF; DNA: TGTGCCACCAGCACTCCTGCCACCACAGGGGTCGAGCAGTACTTC
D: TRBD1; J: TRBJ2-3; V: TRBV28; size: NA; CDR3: CASRKGGLNTDTQYF; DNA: TGTGCCAGCAGAAAAGGGGGCTTAAACACAGATACGCAGTATTTT
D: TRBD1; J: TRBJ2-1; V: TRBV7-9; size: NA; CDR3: CASSLGTGNEQFF; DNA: TGTGCCAGCAGCTTAGGGACAGGTAATGAGCAGTTCTTC
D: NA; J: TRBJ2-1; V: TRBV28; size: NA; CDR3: CASRPRGAGSDEQFF; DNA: TGTGCCAGCAGGCCCAGGGGCGCAGGATCCGATGAGCAGTTCTTC
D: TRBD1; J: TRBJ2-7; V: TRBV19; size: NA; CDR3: CASSDRGREQYF; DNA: TGTGCCAGTAGTGACAGGGGACGCGAGCAGTACTTC
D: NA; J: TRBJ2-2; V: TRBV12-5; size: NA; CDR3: CASGLARGTGELFF; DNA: TGTGCTAGTGGTTTGGCCCGAGGTACCGGGGAGCTGTTTTTT
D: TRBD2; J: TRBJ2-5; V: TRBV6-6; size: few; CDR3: CASSYERGGRETQYF; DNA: TGTGCCAGCAGTTACGAGCGGGGGGGCCGGGAGACCCAGTACTTC
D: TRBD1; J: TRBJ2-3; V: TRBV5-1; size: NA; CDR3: CASSLVATGGPDTQYF; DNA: TGCGCCAGCAGCTTGGTGGCGACAGGGGGCCCAGATACGCAGTATTTT
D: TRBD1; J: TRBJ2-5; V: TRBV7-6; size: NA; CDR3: CASSGGQAQETQYF; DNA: TGTGCCAGCAGCGGGGGACAGGCCCAAGAGACCCAGTACTTC
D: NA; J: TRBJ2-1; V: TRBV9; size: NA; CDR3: CASSVGGRGFSYNEQFF; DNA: TGTGCCAGCAGCGTAGGAGGGCGGGGATTCTCCTACAATGAGCAGTTCTTC
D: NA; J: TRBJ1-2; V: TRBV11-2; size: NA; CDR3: CASSLEGQTYTF; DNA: TGTGCCAGCAGCTTAGAAGGACAGACCTACACCTTC
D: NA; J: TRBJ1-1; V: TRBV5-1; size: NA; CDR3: CASSLEVQGTEAFF; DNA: TGCGCCAGCAGCTTGGAGGTCCAGGGCACTGAAGCTTTCTTT
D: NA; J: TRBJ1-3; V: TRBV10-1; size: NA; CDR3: CASSEGGDGNTIYF; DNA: TGCGCCAGCAGTGAAGGAGGAGATGGAAACACCATATATTTT
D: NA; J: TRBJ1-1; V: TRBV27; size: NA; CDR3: CASSLGGGFTEAFF; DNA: TGTGCCAGCAGTTTAGGGGGAGGATTCACTGAAGCTTTCTTT
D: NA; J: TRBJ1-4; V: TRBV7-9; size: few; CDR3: CASSSGERRTNEKLFF; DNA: TGTGCCAGCAGCTCAGGGGAACGGAGAACTAATGAAAAACTGTTTTTT
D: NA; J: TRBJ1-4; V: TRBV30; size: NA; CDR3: CAWSRRFKGAIDEKLFF; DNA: TGTGCCTGGAGTCGAAGATTTAAAGGAGCCATCGATGAAAAACTGTTTTTT
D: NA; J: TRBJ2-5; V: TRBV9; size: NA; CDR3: CASSVTTGETQYF; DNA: TGTGCCAGCAGCGTAACTACAGGGGAGACCCAGTACTTC